This paragraph covers one TCR beta chain sequence. CDR1 and CDR2 (germline): KGHSH, LQKENI. The germline V and J ends were trimmed by 3 bases and 2 bases, with 2 bases remaining between them. This CDR3 has 13 amino acids. The source of the sample is a study of T cell responses to AZD1222 COVID-19 vaccine. TCRdb's copy holds only in-frame clones and misses some; the assay was immunoSEQ multiplex PCR. The data contain roughly 110,000 clones, around 90% of them singletons. The sequenced sample was peripheral blood, obtained on day 0 of AZD1222 vaccination. V usage is TRBV18 and J usage is TRBJ2-6; D gene uncertain. The sequence derives from an adult in good health. This CDR3 reads CASSPAGANVLTF. The CDR3 region has the DNA TGTGCCAGCTCACCGGCTGGGGCCAACGTCCTGACTTTC.